This T cell receptor beta chain was observed in a study of shared clonotypes between healthy human individuals. Sorted-subset replicate PCRs used around 200 ng of genomic DNA. This amount corresponded to approximately 30,000 T cell genomes. The data were produced by immunoSEQ multiplex PCR, yet TCRdb's version contains in-frame clones alone and is incomplete. This sample has about a million clones; about 76% occur once, and the top ten carry about 1.4%. Trimming stripped 9 bases from V and 4 bases from J, with 15 bases between. The V gene's germline CDR1 is LNHDA and CDR2 SQIVND (reference sequence). The length of the CDR3 is 13 residues. This clone showed up many times.

This TCR was recovered from a man aged 18 to 35 in good health. The J gene is TRBJ1-1, the V gene TRBV19; D is uncertain. Sequenced material: memory CD4+ T cells sorted from blood. Documented subset: CD45RA-negative fraction. In DNA form, the CDR3 reads TGTGCCAGCGCTACTCGGGGTATCACTGAAGCTTTCTTT. Translation gives CASATRGITEAFF. The whole variable domain, remainder taken from reference TRBV19 and TRBJ1-1, is DGGITQSPKYLFRKEGQNVTLSCEQNLNHDAMYWYRQDPGQGLRLIYYSQIVNDFQKGDIAEGYSVSREKKESFPLTVTSAQKNPTAFYLCASATRGITEAFFGQGTRLTVV.